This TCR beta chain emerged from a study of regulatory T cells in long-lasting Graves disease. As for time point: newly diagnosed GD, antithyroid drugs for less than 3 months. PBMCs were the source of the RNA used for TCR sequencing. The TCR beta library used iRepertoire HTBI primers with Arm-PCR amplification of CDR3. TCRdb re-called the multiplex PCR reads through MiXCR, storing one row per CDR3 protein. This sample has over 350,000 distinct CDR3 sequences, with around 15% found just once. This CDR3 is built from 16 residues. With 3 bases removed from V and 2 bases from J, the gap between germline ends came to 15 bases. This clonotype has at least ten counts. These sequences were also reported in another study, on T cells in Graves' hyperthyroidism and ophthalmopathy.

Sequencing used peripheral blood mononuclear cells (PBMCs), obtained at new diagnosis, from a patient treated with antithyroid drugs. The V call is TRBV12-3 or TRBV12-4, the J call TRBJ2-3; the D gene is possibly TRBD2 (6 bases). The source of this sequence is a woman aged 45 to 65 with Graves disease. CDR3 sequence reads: CASSLFLRGVTDTQYF. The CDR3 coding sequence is TGTGCCAGCAGTTTGTTTTTGCGGGGTGTCACAGATACGCAGTATTTT.